The present TCR beta chain was sequenced within a study of Graves' ophthalmopathy and Graves' hyperthyroidism. This clonotype was counted at least ten times. RNA transcripts were the template, and TCR beta CDR3 regions were amplified from them. RT-PCR was first run with HTBI primers, then multiplex PCR in a second round. TCRdb analysed the multiplex PCR reads with MiXCR anew, one entry per CDR3 protein. Of 360,000 or so distinct CDR3 sequences in the sample, around 17% were seen once. Sequences were obtained from peripheral blood. The sequence was obtained from a woman aged 18 to 35 with Graves' ophthalmopathy.

The CDR3 region is CATSYRDTGELFF. CDR3 sequence (DNA): TGTGCCACCAGCTACAGGGACACCGGGGAGCTGTTTTTT. The rearrangement links TRBV15 to TRBJ2-2; possible D gene TRBD1, 6 bases. Germline assignment: CDR1 LNHNV and CDR2 YYDKDF (reference sequence). Deletions cut 5 bases from V and 3 bases from J, with 7 bases between. This CDR3 has 13 residues.